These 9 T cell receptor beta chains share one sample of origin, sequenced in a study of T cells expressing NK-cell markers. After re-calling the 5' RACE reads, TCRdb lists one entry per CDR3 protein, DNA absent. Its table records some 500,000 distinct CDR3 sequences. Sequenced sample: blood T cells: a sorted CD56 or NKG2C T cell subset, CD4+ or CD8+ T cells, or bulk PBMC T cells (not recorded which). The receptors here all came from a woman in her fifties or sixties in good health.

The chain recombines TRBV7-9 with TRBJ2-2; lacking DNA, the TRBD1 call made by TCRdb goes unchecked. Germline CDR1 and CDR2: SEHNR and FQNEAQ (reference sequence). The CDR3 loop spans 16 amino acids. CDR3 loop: CASSLVGTGITGELFF.

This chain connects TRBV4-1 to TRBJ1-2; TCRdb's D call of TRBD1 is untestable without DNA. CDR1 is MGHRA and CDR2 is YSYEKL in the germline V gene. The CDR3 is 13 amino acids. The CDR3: CASSQRRQDGYTF.

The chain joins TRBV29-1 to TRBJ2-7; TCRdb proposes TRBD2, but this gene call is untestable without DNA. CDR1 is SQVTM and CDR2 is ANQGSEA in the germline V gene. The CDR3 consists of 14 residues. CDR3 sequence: CSVGLAGGAHEQYF.

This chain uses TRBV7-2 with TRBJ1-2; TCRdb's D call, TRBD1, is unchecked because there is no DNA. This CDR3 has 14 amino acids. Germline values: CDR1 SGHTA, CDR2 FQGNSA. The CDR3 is CASSLGAGVKGYTF.

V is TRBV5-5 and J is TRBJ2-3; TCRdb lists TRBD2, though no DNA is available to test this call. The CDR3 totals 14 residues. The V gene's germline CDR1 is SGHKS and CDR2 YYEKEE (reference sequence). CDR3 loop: CASSFGLDQATQYF.

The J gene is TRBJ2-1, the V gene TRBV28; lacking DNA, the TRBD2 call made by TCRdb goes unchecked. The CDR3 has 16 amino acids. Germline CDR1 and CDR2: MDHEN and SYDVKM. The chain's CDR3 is CASKLRTSGSRNEQFF.

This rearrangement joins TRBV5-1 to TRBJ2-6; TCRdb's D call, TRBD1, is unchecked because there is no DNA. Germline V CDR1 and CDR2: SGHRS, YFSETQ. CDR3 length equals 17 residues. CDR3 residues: CASSLAFGAGGANVLTF.

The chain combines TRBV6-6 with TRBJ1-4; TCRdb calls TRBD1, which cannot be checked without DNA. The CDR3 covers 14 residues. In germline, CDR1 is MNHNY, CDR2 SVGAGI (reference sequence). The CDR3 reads CASSYNTGNEKLFF.

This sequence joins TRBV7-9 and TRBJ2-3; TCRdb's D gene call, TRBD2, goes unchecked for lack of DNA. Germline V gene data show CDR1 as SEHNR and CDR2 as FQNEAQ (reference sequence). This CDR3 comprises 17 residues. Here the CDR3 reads CASSLAWREGLGVTQYF.